A selection of T cell receptor beta chains follows, all from one sample in a study of regulatory T cells in long-lasting Graves disease. TCRdb reprocessed the multiplex PCR reads via MiXCR and lists one record per CDR3 protein. The sample lists 450,000 to 600,000 distinct CDR3 sequences, about 16% occurring once. The sample was also reused in another study, on T cells in Graves' hyperthyroidism and ophthalmopathy.

The sequenced sample was peripheral blood mononuclear cells (PBMCs), obtained at new diagnosis, from a patient treated with antithyroid drugs. The receptors shown here come from a man aged 40-49 years with Graves disease. CDR3s include the opening cysteine and the closing phenylalanine or tryptophan. Fields, in order: D gene, clone size, V gene, J gene, CDR3 length, CDR3 protein, CDR3 DNA. A D gene is named only where the DNA matches it firmly. Clone size is shown for a subset of rows, as once, few, many or a class of expanded clone.

>NA|NA|TRBV11-2|TRBJ1-1|14
CASSPLLGYTEAFF
TGTGCCAGCAGCCCCCTCCTGGGGTACACTGAAGCTTTCTTT
>NA|many|TRBV6-5|TRBJ2-7|16
CASSYSDMRHSYEQYF
TGTGCCAGCAGTTACTCGGACATGAGACACTCCTACGAGCAGTACTTC
>NA|many|TRBV2|TRBJ2-7|12
CASSEARYEQYF
TGTGCCAGCAGTGAAGCGCGGTACGAGCAGTACTTC
>NA|many|TRBV28|TRBJ2-7|16
CASSLVSRSRAYEQYF
TGTGCCAGCAGTTTAGTGTCACGGAGCAGGGCCTACGAGCAGTACTTC
>TRBD2|many|TRBV5-1|TRBJ2-3|17
CASSQASGSASTDTQYF
TGCGCCAGCAGCCAGGCGAGCGGGAGTGCGAGCACAGATACGCAGTATTTT
>NA|many|TRBV12-3/TRBV12-4|TRBJ1-1|13
CARPRYRLVGAFF
TGTGCCAGACCCCGGTACAGGCTTGTTGGAGCTTTCTTT
>NA|NA|TRBV20-1|TRBJ1-1|17
CSAREVSGRGMNTEAFF
TGCAGTGCTAGAGAAGTTAGCGGGAGGGGGATGAACACTGAAGCTTTCTTT
>NA|NA|TRBV7-9|TRBJ1-4|14
CASRKGPGGEKLFF
TGTGCCAGCAGGAAGGGACCCGGAGGTGAAAAACTGTTTTTT
>NA|many|TRBV7-3|TRBJ2-2|13
CASKRQNTGELFF
TGTGCCAGCAAAAGACAGAACACCGGGGAGCTGTTTTTT
>NA|many|TRBV28|TRBJ2-1|15
CASSLLQGRHNEQFF
TGTGCCAGCAGTTTACTGCAGGGGAGGCACAATGAGCAGTTCTTC
>TRBD2|many|TRBV6-1|TRBJ2-4|19
CVSSEELAGGRIAKNIQYF
TGTGTCAGCAGTGAAGAACTAGCGGGTGGGCGAATAGCCAAAAACATTCAGTACTTC
>NA|NA|TRBV2|TRBJ1-2|16
CASSPTGAWSGYDYTF
TGTGCTAGCAGTCCGACAGGAGCCTGGTCGGGTTATGACTACACCTTC
>TRBD1|few|TRBV5-1|TRBJ2-7|15
CASSSRDSGSYEQYF
TGCGCCAGCAGCTCCCGGGACAGTGGGTCTTACGAGCAGTACTTC
>NA|many|TRBV28|TRBJ2-1|15
CASSPPSPSAGEQFF
TGTGCCAGCAGTCCTCCATCTCCCTCCGCCGGTGAGCAGTTCTTC
>TRBD1|many|TRBV28|TRBJ2-1|15
CASSLTGTGGNEQFF
TGTGCCAGCAGTCTAACCGGGACAGGGGGCAATGAGCAGTTCTTC
>NA|NA|TRBV7-3|TRBJ1-1|13
CASSKTTNTEAFF
TGTGCCAGCAGCAAGACAACAAACACTGAAGCTTTCTTT
>NA|few|TRBV6-1|TRBJ2-1|11
CASRGLNEQFF
TGTGCCAGCAGAGGGTTAAACGAGCAGTTCTTC
>NA|few|TRBV20-1|TRBJ2-4|14
CSASFGERGDIQYF
TGCAGTGCTAGTTTCGGGGAGAGAGGGGACATTCAGTACTTC
>TRBD1|many|TRBV5-1|TRBJ2-7|15
CASSREGQLSYEQYF
TGCGCCAGCAGCCGTGAGGGACAGCTCTCCTACGAGCAGTACTTC
>TRBD2|many|TRBV7-9|TRBJ2-1|15
CASRVEREHRNEQFF
TGTGCCAGCAGGGTAGAGCGGGAGCACCGCAATGAGCAGTTCTTC
>NA|NA|TRBV5-5|TRBJ1-1|15
CASNRPGGMDTEAFF
TGTGCCAGCAACCGACCCGGGGGCATGGACACTGAAGCTTTCTTT
>TRBD2|many|TRBV28|TRBJ2-1|17
CASRGGRFAGGYNEQFF
TGTGCCAGCCGCGGGGGACGGTTTGCGGGAGGTTACAATGAGCAGTTCTTC
>NA|NA|TRBV6-1|TRBJ2-4|17
CASSIGFTTVAKNIQYF
TGTGCCAGCAGTATTGGATTTACGACAGTAGCCAAAAACATTCAGTACTTC